The 14 T cell receptor beta chains presented below share a single source sample, sequenced in a study of blood T cell repertoires in COVID-19. This table comes from immunoSEQ multiplex PCR, and its TCRdb copy is limited to in-frame clones, with some not included. The sample carries around 210,000 clones, 80% to 90% recorded once. Sample: PBMCs or T cells enriched from blood (not recorded which). The source of these receptors is a woman between 18 and 29 years old who had recovered from COVID-19.

The V and J genes are TRBV28 and TRBJ1-6; D may be TRBD1 (5 bases). This CDR3 is built from 14 residues. Germline values: CDR1 MDHEN, CDR2 SYDVKM. V shed 3 bases and J shed 8 bases, with 11 bases lying between them. The CDR3 DNA reads as TGTGCCAGCAGTTTTAGGGGAACCTATTCACCCCTCCACTTT. Translating it yields CASSFRGTYSPLHF.

V usage is TRBV10-3 and J usage is TRBJ2-2; D is perhaps TRBD1 (5 bases). CDR3 size: 13 residues. Trimming pared 2 bases from V and 4 bases from J, leaving 5 bases between. Germline V gives CDR1 ENHRY, CDR2 SYGVKD. This chain's CDR3 is CAISEDSTGELFF. CDR3 sequence (DNA): TGTGCCATCAGTGAGGACAGCACCGGGGAGCTGTTTTTT.

The chain carries TRBV7-9 and TRBJ1-2; 10 bases are shared with TRBD1. The CDR3 is made up of 15 amino acids. Germline V gene data show CDR1 as SEHNR and CDR2 as FQNEAQ (reference sequence). V dropped 2 bases and J dropped 5; count of bases not matched to a gene: 5. CDR3 nucleotides: TGTGCCAGCAGCTTAATCCGACAGGGGGCGTATGGCTACACCTTC. Amino acid sequence: CASSLIRQGAYGYTF.

The chain links TRBV7-9 to TRBJ2-1, with 9 bases matching TRBD1. The CDR3 is 15 residues long. Germline CDR1 and CDR2: SEHNR and FQNEAQ (reference sequence). Trimming took 5 bases from V and 7 from J; bases not matched to a gene: 9. CDR3 protein: CASSHSGTGINEQFF. CDR3 nucleotide sequence: TGTGCCAGCAGCCACTCCGGGACAGGGATAAATGAGCAGTTCTTC.

The CDR3 loop reads CASSPAGGVTDTQYF. As DNA, the CDR3 is TGTGCCAGTAGTCCAGCGGGGGGGGTCACAGATACGCAGTATTTT. The gene calls are TRBV19 and TRBJ2-3; 10 positions agree with TRBD2. Per germline, CDR1 LNHDA and CDR2 SQIVND (reference sequence). The junction had 4 bases not matched to a gene; V was cut back by 5 bases and J by 2 bases. The CDR3 is made up of 15 amino acids.

V and J are TRBV5-1 and TRBJ2-3; the match to TRBD1 covers 7 bases. Unmatched junction bases numbered 12, after V lost 4 bases and J lost 1 base. The CDR3 consists of 17 residues. Germline-derived CDR1 and CDR2 are SGHRS and YFSETQ. The CDR3 bases are TGCGCCAGCAGCAAAGGACAGGTTTCCGTGGGCACAGATACGCAGTATTTT. Protein sequence: CASSKGQVSVGTDTQYF.

The J gene is TRBJ1-4, the V gene TRBV28; TRBD1 is a possible D gene (5 bases). Per the germline V gene, CDR1 is MDHEN and CDR2 is SYDVKM. V was trimmed by 4 bases and J by 8 bases, leaving 17 bases between them. The CDR3 length is 15 residues. CDR3 DNA: TGTGCCAGCAGTTCACTGGGACTGGGTATCGAAAAACTGTTTTTT. The encoded protein is CASSSLGLGIEKLFF.

This sequence joins TRBV13 and TRBJ2-3; tentative D call: TRBD1 (6 bases). CDR1 and CDR2 (germline): PRHDT, FYEKMQ (reference sequence). CDR3 size: 14 residues. Trimming removed 4 bases at V and 0 bases at J, with 8 bases between. The CDR3 here is CASSSDRSTDTQYF. Written as DNA, the CDR3 is TGTGCCAGCAGCTCGGACAGAAGCACAGATACGCAGTATTTT.

The J gene is TRBJ2-5, the V gene TRBV5-1, with D perhaps TRBD1 (6 bases). Germline CDR1 is SGHRS and CDR2 is YFSETQ. The V gene lost 2 bases and the J gene lost 3 bases, with 11 bases spanning the gap. The CDR3 extends over 14 amino acids. CDR3 DNA: TGCGCCAGCAGCTTTGGGGGCAACGAAGAGACCCAGTACTTC. It translates to CASSFGGNEETQYF. The variable domain in full, with the rest retrieved from reference TRBV5-1 and TRBJ2-5, is KAGVTQTPRYLIKTRGQQVTLSCSPISGHRSVSWYQQTPGQGLQFLFEYFSETQRNKGNFPGRFSGRQFSNSRSEMNVSTLELGDSALYLCASSFGGNEETQYFGPGTRLLVL.

The chain has TRBV5-1 and TRBJ2-3; TRBD1 matches at 9 bases. With V trimmed by 0 bases and J by 6 bases, 2 bases remained unmatched. The length of the CDR3 is 14 residues. Germline CDR1 SGHRS, CDR2 YFSETQ. CDR3 coding DNA: TGCGCCAGCAGCTTGGGAGACAGGGGGGATACGCAGTATTTT. Translated, it gives CASSLGDRGDTQYF.

V gene TRBV5-1 combines with J gene TRBJ2-1, with a possible D match to TRBD1 (5 bases). V shed 2 bases and J shed 1 base, with 10 bases lying between them. Germline CDR1 and CDR2: SGHRS and YFSETQ. The CDR3 sequence is 15 residues long. CDR3 nucleotide sequence: TGCGCCAGCAGCTTTCAGGGAAGGTCCTACAATGAGCAGTTCTTC. Residues: CASSFQGRSYNEQFF.

The genes are TRBV2 and TRBJ2-6, with D unresolved. This CDR3 comprises 14 residues. Germline CDR1 and CDR2: SNHLY and FYNNEI. Trimming shortened V by 6 bases and J by 11 bases, and 17 bases separated the two germline ends. CDR3 amino acids: CASRRDSYTDVLTF. The CDR3 DNA reads TGTGCCAGCAGGAGAGACTCCTACACCGACGTCCTGACTTTC.

The chain links TRBV3-1 (or the pseudogene TRBV3-2) to TRBJ1-1; D perhaps matches TRBD1 (6 bases). This CDR3 region has 13 residues. Trimming pared 0 bases from V and 8 bases from J, leaving 10 bases between. Germline V gene sequence: CDR1 LGHDT, CDR2 YNNKEL (reference sequence). The CDR3 nucleotides are TGTGCCAGCAGCCAAGATTTGGGACAAGAAGCTTTCTTT. This sequence encodes CASSQDLGQEAFF.

V gene TRBV12-3 or TRBV12-4 combines with J gene TRBJ1-1; D possibly corresponds to TRBD1 (5 bases). Deletions cut 2 bases from V and 8 bases from J, with 12 bases between. This CDR3 has 13 amino acids. DNA of the CDR3: TGTGCCAGCAGTTTAAGGGGTCCCCAAGAAGCTTTCTTT. It translates to CASSLRGPQEAFF.